The entry that follows covers one TCR beta chain sequence. Its cognate antigen is unknown. Roughly 0.9-10 million cryopreserved PBMC were held in samples before DNA extraction. V lost 5 bases, J lost 6 bases, and 8 bases stayed unmatched. Per germline, CDR1 SNHLY and CDR2 FYNNEI. The CDR3 spans 15 residues. This record comes from a study of long-term antiretroviral therapy in people with HIV. Background on the study: Of all samples, the earliest predate the 2015 immediate-ART recommendation by about a decade.

Study conclusions and caveats: Every time point showed a repertoire led by clones expanded before ART.

At survey level, the immunoSEQ assay was run in its v3.0 version. A target of about 35,000-50,000 T-cell genomes per sample was set for sequencing. Generated by immunoSEQ multiplex PCR, the TCRdb table keeps only in-frame clones and is missing some. The repertoire has 30,000 to 40,000 clones, 94% of them found once; the top ten carry 3.5% to 4.5%. V usage is TRBV2 and J usage is TRBJ1-2; the match to TRBD1 covers 11 bases. This clonotype was sampled from a woman between 50 and 59 years old with HIV. This material consisted of unsorted PBMCs, taken 5.1 years after starting antiretroviral therapy. The CDR3 loop reads CASSRTGGAWDGYTF. The CDR3 DNA sequence: TGTGCCAGCAGTCGGACAGGGGGCGCTTGGGATGGCTACACCTTC.